The 28 T cell receptor beta chains presented below share a single source sample, sequenced in a study of post-analysis software for immune sequencing data. Study-level results: Four or five TRBV segments, TRBV5-6, TRBV5-1 and TRBV20-1 among them, were found more frequent in patients than controls.

No antigen has been identified for these receptors. The TCR beta cDNA libraries carried unique molecular identifiers. TCRdb reprocessed the PCR reads via MiXCR and lists one record per CDR3 protein. The sample carries more than 450,000 distinct CDR3 sequences, roughly 47% recorded once. Sequencing used blood. These receptors were collected from a girl aged 10 to 17 with multiple sclerosis.

A few counts support this clonotype. This chain links TRBV6-5 with TRBJ1-2; D is possibly TRBD1 (6 bases). V lost 2 bases and J 2 bases, leaving 12 bases between the germline ends. The CDR3 length is 15 residues. The V gene's germline CDR1 is MNHEY and CDR2 SVGAGI. The CDR3 nucleotides read TGTGCCAGCAGTTACGACGGGACACTCAACTATGGCTACACCTTC. It translates to CASSYDGTLNYGYTF.

The V gene is TRBV12-3 or TRBV12-4, the J gene TRBJ2-5; TRBD2 matches at 8 bases. The CDR3 sequence is 14 residues long. The V gene end was trimmed by 7 bases and the J gene end by 1 base; junction bases not matched to a gene: 5. CDR3 bases: TGTGCCAGCACCCCGGGGGGGCCCCAAGAGACCCAGTACTTC. Its translation is CASTPGGPQETQYF.

This clonotype showed up just a few times. CDR3 loop: CASSHGTDYEQYF. CDR3 nucleotides: TGTGCCAGCAGCCACGGGACCGACTACGAGCAGTACTTC. V and J are TRBV7-8 and TRBJ2-7, with D perhaps matching TRBD1 or TRBD2 (5 bases each). V was shortened by 5 bases and J by 3 bases, with 11 bases between the two germline ends. The CDR3 is 13 residues long. Germline V gene sequence: CDR1 SGHVS, CDR2 FQNEAQ.

There are a few counts of this clonotype. This chain's CDR3 is CASSQLHSYNSPLHF. CDR3 bases: TGTGCCAGCAGCCAGCTGCACTCCTATAATTCACCCCTCCACTTT. The gene calls are TRBV5-5 and TRBJ1-6; no reliable D call. The V end was cut by 4 bases, the J end by 0 bases, with 8 bases between. The germline V gene encodes CDR1 SGHKS and CDR2 YYEKEE (reference sequence). The CDR3 contains 15 residues.

This rearrangement joins TRBV12-3 or TRBV12-4 to TRBJ2-7; 8 nucleotides match TRBD2. The J call is uncertain, as TRBJ2-4 better fits the DNA end. The CDR3 is made up of 14 amino acids. CDR3 nucleotide sequence: TGTGCCAGCAGCCTTACGCGGGAGGCAGGCATTCAGTACTTC. This sequence encodes CASSLTREAGIQYF.

This clonotype was recorded a few times. A much more abundant neighbour one base away suggests this may be a read error. The chain recombines TRBV29-1 with TRBJ1-6; D remains unclear. The length of the CDR3 is 10 residues. Looked up from germline, CDR1 is SQVTM and CDR2 is ANQGSEA. The CDR3 loop reads CSVGNSPPHF. CDR3 sequence (DNA): TGCAGCGTCGGGAATTCACCCCCCCACTTT.

The chain has TRBV13 and TRBJ2-1; D call uncertain. The CDR3 has 15 amino acids. Germline loops: CDR1 PRHDT, CDR2 FYEKMQ (reference sequence). Trimming took 3 bases from V and 0 from J, leaving 9 bases between them. The CDR3 DNA follows: TGTGCCAGCAGCTTCCTGAAGGTCTCCTACAATGAGCAGTTCTTC. Translated, it gives CASSFLKVSYNEQFF.

CDR3 in amino acids: CASSYQRSSYEQYF. The CDR3, as DNA: TGTGCCAGCAGCTACCAGAGGAGCTCCTACGAGCAGTACTTC. The chain joins TRBV7-9 to TRBJ2-7, with unresolved D. CDR3 size: 14 residues. The V and J ends lost 4 bases and 0 bases respectively, with 10 bases between them. Germline lookup yields CDR1 SEHNR and CDR2 FQNEAQ (reference sequence).

The V gene is TRBV6-5, the J gene TRBJ1-1; D may be TRBD1 (6 bases). Per the germline V gene, CDR1 is MNHEY and CDR2 is SVGAGI. The CDR3 has 14 amino acids. The V and J ends lost 0 bases and 5 bases respectively, with 10 bases between them. The CDR3 nucleotides read TGTGCCAGCAGTTACTCACAGGGCGGAACTGAAGCTTTCTTT. As protein: CASSYSQGGTEAFF.

This rearrangement joins TRBV4-1 to TRBJ1-6; D not certain. CDR3 length equals 16 residues. V lost 1 base and J lost 7, with 14 bases in between. Germline V CDR1 and CDR2: MGHRA, YSYEKL. CDR3 loop: CASSQGLESNNSPLHF. CDR3 coding DNA: TGCGCCAGCAGCCAAGGGTTGGAGTCCAACAATTCACCCCTCCACTTT.

The J gene is TRBJ2-7, the V gene TRBV7-2, with D perhaps matching TRBD1 (6 bases). Germline V gives CDR1 SGHTA, CDR2 FQGNSA. Trimming shortened V by 5 bases and J by 2 bases, and 13 bases separated the two germline ends. The CDR3 extends over 14 amino acids. The CDR3 bases are TGTGCCAGCAGCCGGGACAAGACAGCCTACGAGCAGTACTTC. Translation: CASSRDKTAYEQYF.

V usage is TRBV5-1 and J usage is TRBJ2-3, with D hard to call. The V end was cut by 4 bases, the J end by 0 bases, with 12 bases between. Germline V lookup: CDR1 SGHRS, CDR2 YFSETQ. This CDR3 spans 15 amino acids. Written as DNA, the CDR3 is TGCGCCAGCAGCCGTGACGGCGCTAGCACAGATACGCAGTATTTT. Translated, it gives CASSRDGASTDTQYF.

The rearrangement uses TRBV29-1 and TRBJ1-2; D perhaps matches TRBD1 (5 bases). Trimming removed 7 bases at V and 3 bases at J, with 18 bases between. The CDR3 covers 14 residues. Germline lookup yields CDR1 SQVTM and CDR2 ANQGSEA. DNA for the CDR3: TGCAGCGGTGAGGCGGTAGGGGCGGACTATGGCTACACCTTC. This gives the protein CSGEAVGADYGYTF.

The V gene is TRBV3-1, the J gene TRBJ2-5; 9 positions match TRBD1. The CDR3 contains 15 residues. Germline values: CDR1 LGHDT, CDR2 YNNKEL (reference sequence). V shed 4 bases and J 5 bases; nucleotides not matched to a gene: 8. The CDR3 sequence: CASSPLDRGWETQYF. CDR3 DNA: TGTGCCAGCAGCCCCCTGGACAGGGGCTGGGAGACCCAGTACTTC.

This clonotype appeared a few times. The chain combines TRBV3-1 with TRBJ2-1; weak D call: TRBD2 (6 bases). Looked up from germline, CDR1 is LGHDT and CDR2 is YNNKEL (reference sequence). CDR3 length: 14 amino acids. V dropped 5 bases and J dropped 2 bases, with 10 bases sitting between them. The CDR3 DNA is TGTGCCAGCAGCTATAGCGGACCCTACAATGAGCAGTTCTTC. Its translation: CASSYSGPYNEQFF.

The rearrangement uses TRBV15 and TRBJ2-7; D possibly matches TRBD1 or TRBD2 (5 bases each). The V end was cut by 1 base, the J end by 10 bases, with 20 bases between. This CDR3 comprises 15 residues. CDR1 and CDR2 (germline): LNHNV, YYDKDF (reference sequence). The CDR3 sequence: CATSRGVGANNVQYF. CDR3 DNA: TGTGCCACCAGCAGAGGCGTCGGGGCGAATAACGTTCAGTACTTC.

This chain uses TRBV5-1 with TRBJ1-1; a weak D match, TRBD1 (5 bases). Germline V gene sequence: CDR1 SGHRS, CDR2 YFSETQ. CDR3 size: 11 residues. V gave up 7 bases and J gave up 9 bases, with 13 bases separating them. CDR3 region: CASGTGVKAFF. CDR3 sequence (DNA): TGCGCCAGCGGGACCGGGGTTAAAGCTTTCTTT.

The chain links TRBV4-1 to TRBJ1-2; a possible D gene is TRBD1 (5 bases). V lost 4 bases and J lost 8, with 23 bases in between. Germline V gene lookup returns CDR1 MGHRA and CDR2 YSYEKL. This CDR3 contains 16 residues. The CDR3 protein is CASSLGALSGRNGYTF. The CDR3 nucleotides read TGCGCCAGCAGCCTCGGGGCCCTATCCGGAAGGAACGGCTACACCTTC.

V gene TRBV11-3 combines with J gene TRBJ2-7, with 9 nucleotides matching TRBD2. Germline V lookup: CDR1 SGHNT, CDR2 YENEEA. This CDR3 is 16 amino acids long. The V segment lost 4 bases and the J segment 3 bases; nucleotides outside the gene matches: 10. CDR3 nucleotides: TGTGCCAGCAGCTCCCCGGTGGAAGCGGGGGGCTACGAGCAGTACTTC. It specifies CASSSPVEAGGYEQYF.

This clonotype occurred a few times. The chain joins TRBV6-6 to TRBJ2-1, with TRBD2 identical over 7 bases. The junction had 9 bases not matched to a gene; V was cut back by 1 base and J by 6 bases. Germline CDR1 MNHNY, CDR2 SVGAGI (reference sequence). The CDR3 is 16 residues long. The CDR3 spells CASSYLGVAGGNEQFF. CDR3 DNA sequence: TGTGCCAGCAGTTACTTGGGGGTAGCGGGCGGCAATGAGCAGTTCTTC.

The gene calls are TRBV5-1 and TRBJ2-7, with 7 positions matching TRBD2. The CDR3 runs 16 residues. V lost 3 bases, J lost 3 bases, and 12 bases stayed unmatched. Germline V lookup: CDR1 SGHRS, CDR2 YFSETQ. Here the CDR3 reads CASSSGGSPSGYEQYF. DNA of the CDR3: TGCGCCAGCAGCTCCGGAGGAAGTCCTAGCGGCTACGAGCAGTACTTC.

This clonotype was observed a handful of times. The chain employs TRBV5-1 and TRBJ1-2; D is undetermined. The CDR3 consists of 14 residues. Germline V gene sequence: CDR1 SGHRS, CDR2 YFSETQ. V lost 2 bases to trimming and J lost 4 bases, with 12 bases between them. CDR3: CASSFLEGAYGYTF. DNA of the CDR3: TGCGCCAGCAGCTTTCTTGAGGGAGCCTATGGCTACACCTTC.

This chain joins TRBV4-1 and TRBJ1-2; D unresolved. The CDR3 contains 14 residues. Per the germline V gene, CDR1 is MGHRA and CDR2 is YSYEKL. V was clipped by 1 base and J by 7 bases, with 13 bases between them. The CDR3 region is CASSQGVRGGGYTF. In nucleotides, the CDR3 is TGCGCCAGCAGCCAAGGGGTCCGGGGTGGTGGCTACACCTTC.

This clonotype has just a few counts. The rearrangement joins TRBV5-1 to TRBJ2-4; no firm D call. V gave up 0 bases and J gave up 0 bases, with 13 bases separating them. The CDR3 covers 17 residues. The germline gives CDR1 SGHRS, CDR2 YFSETQ. This CDR3 is CASSLGAVTLAKNIQYF. The CDR3 nucleotides read TGCGCCAGCAGCTTGGGGGCGGTTACTCTAGCCAAAAACATTCAGTACTTC.

This clonotype appeared a few times. The chain combines TRBV12-3 or TRBV12-4 with TRBJ2-1; D remains ambiguous. The V gene lost 5 bases and the J gene lost 13 bases, with 12 bases spanning the gap. This CDR3 is 11 amino acids long. DNA of the CDR3: TGTGCCAGCAGTGTGAGGCTATCCCAGTTCTTC. The encoded protein is CASSVRLSQFF.

This clonotype was seen a few times. The V and J genes are TRBV4-1 and TRBJ2-1; 12 positions match TRBD2. The J segment lost 4 bases and the V segment lost 1 base, leaving 2 bases of the junction unmatched. Germline-derived CDR1 and CDR2 are MGHRA and YSYEKL. CDR3 length: 16 amino acids. Here the CDR3 DNA reads TGCGCCAGCAGCCAAGTTCTAGCGGGAGGGTACAATGAGCAGTTCTTC. It yields the protein CASSQVLAGGYNEQFF.

In DNA, the CDR3 is TGCGCCAGCAGTCATACCGCCGGGACAGGTACCTACGAGCAGTACTTC. It encodes CASSHTAGTGTYEQYF. This chain uses TRBV5-1 with TRBJ2-7; 8 nucleotides agree with TRBD1. The germline CDR1 and CDR2 sequences are SGHRS and YFSETQ. The V segment lost 5 bases and the J segment 2 bases; nucleotides outside the gene matches: 12. The CDR3 is made up of 16 amino acids.

This clonotype was detected only a few times. The V and J genes are TRBV7-8 and TRBJ2-7, with a possible D match to TRBD1 (6 bases). V lost 0 bases and J lost 1, with 16 bases in between. The CDR3 has 17 residues. Looked up from germline, CDR1 is SGHVS and CDR2 is FQNEAQ. The CDR3 loop reads CASSLAGADPLSYEQYF. DNA of the CDR3: TGTGCCAGCAGCTTAGCGGGGGCAGACCCTTTATCCTACGAGCAGTACTTC.